This T cell receptor beta chain is from a study of T cells in Graves' hyperthyroidism and ophthalmopathy. It was RNA transcripts that yielded the amplified TCR beta CDR3 regions. First-round RT-PCR of the TCR CDR3 relied on the HTBI primer set. TCRdb reprocessed the multiplex PCR reads with MiXCR, giving one entry per CDR3 protein. The sample includes roughly 570,000 distinct CDR3 sequences, just over 45% of them seen just once. V shed 3 bases and J shed 5 bases, with 20 bases lying between them. CDR3 length: 16 amino acids. Germline V gene data show CDR1 as SGHKS and CDR2 as YYEKEE (reference sequence).

Sequencing was done on a sample of peripheral blood or thyroid tissue (not recorded which). The chain uses TRBV5-5 and TRBJ2-5, with a tentative D call TRBD2 (5 bases). This receptor was obtained from an adult woman with Graves' disease, either hyperthyroidism or ophthalmopathy (not recorded which). For the CDR3, the DNA is TGTGCCAGCAGCTCCTTTCGGGGTGCTAGACCTGAGACCCAGTACTTC. It translates to CASSSFRGARPETQYF.